Listed below are T cell receptor beta chains from one sample, sequenced in a study of identical twins. TCRdb ran MiXCR on the 5' RACE reads and lists one entry per CDR3 protein. The sample comprises fewer than 250,000 distinct CDR3 sequences, 6% to 8% of which are singletons, and roughly 5% rests with the top ten. These records were also assigned to another study, of yellow fever vaccine responses in identical twins.

Input material: CD8+ T cells sorted from blood. These receptors all stem from a woman aged 18-29 years in good health. Each CDR3 is given with its conserved first and last residue. The order of the fields is J gene, clone size, V gene, D gene, CDR3 protein, CDR3 DNA. A D gene is named only where the DNA matches it firmly. Clone size is stated in some rows and not others, as once, few, many or a class when expanded.

>TRBJ2-7|few|TRBV20-1|TRBD1
CSARVDRGPNEQYF
TGCAGTGCTAGGGTTGACAGGGGACCTAACGAGCAGTACTTC
>TRBJ1-4|.|TRBV4-1|.
CASSQEGFATNEKLFF
TGCGCCAGCAGCCAAGAGGGTTTCGCAACTAATGAAAAACTGTTTTTT
>TRBJ2-2|many|TRBV12-3/TRBV12-4|.
CASSLDRNTGELFF
TGTGCCAGCAGCTTGGACAGGAACACCGGGGAGCTGTTTTTT
>TRBJ2-2|many|TRBV4-1|.
CASSQDWGASGELFF
TGCGCCAGCAGCCAAGACTGGGGGGCTTCCGGGGAGCTGTTTTTT
>TRBJ2-7|many|TRBV27|TRBD2
CASSLIASGSHEQYF
TGTGCCAGCAGTTTAATAGCTAGCGGGAGCCACGAGCAGTACTTC
>TRBJ2-3|.|TRBV12-3/TRBV12-4|.
CASSSNPREPDTQYF
TGTGCCAGCAGTTCCAACCCCCGGGAGCCAGATACGCAGTATTTT
>TRBJ2-7|many|TRBV20-1|.
CSARDRADFYEQYF
TGCAGTGCTAGAGATCGAGCGGATTTCTACGAGCAGTACTTC
>TRBJ2-3|few|TRBV14|.
CASSQDREWITSTDTQYF
TGTGCCAGCAGCCAAGATAGGGAGTGGATCACTAGCACAGATACGCAGTATTTT
>TRBJ2-1|few|TRBV9|.
CASSVGGASDEQFF
TGTGCCAGCAGCGTAGGGGGCGCTTCCGATGAGCAGTTCTTC
>TRBJ1-1|few|TRBV9|.
CASSGPGPGAFF
TGTGCCAGCAGCGGTCCCGGACCCGGAGCTTTCTTT
>TRBJ1-6|.|TRBV7-8|.
CASSPERRPLHF
TGTGCCAGCAGCCCGGAGAGGCGTCCCCTCCACTTT
>TRBJ2-1|many|TRBV12-3/TRBV12-4|.
CASSLAVSEQFF
TGTGCCAGCAGTTTAGCGGTATCTGAGCAGTTCTTC
>TRBJ2-7|.|TRBV7-8|TRBD2
CASSETGTNYEQYF
TGTGCCAGCAGCGAAACCGGGACTAACTACGAGCAGTACTTC
>TRBJ2-7|.|TRBV6-7|.
CASSYRDFPPEQYF
TGTGCCAGCAGTTATAGGGACTTCCCCCCCGAGCAGTACTTC
>TRBJ2-1|.|TRBV28|TRBD2
CASSLSGGDDEQFF
TGTGCCAGCAGTCTTAGCGGGGGGGACGATGAGCAGTTCTTC
>TRBJ1-1|.|TRBV10-1|TRBD1
CASRAGGNTEAFF
TGCGCCAGCAGGGCAGGGGGGAACACTGAAGCTTTCTTT
>TRBJ2-5|few|TRBV25-1|.
CASSAEEGRETQYF
TGTGCCAGCAGCGCGGAGGAGGGCCGGGAGACCCAGTACTTC
>TRBJ2-3|.|TRBV29-1|.
CSIERGVTDTQYF
TGCAGCATCGAACGAGGGGTGACAGATACGCAGTATTTT
>TRBJ2-1|few|TRBV24-1|TRBD1
CATSDTGTGSYNEQFF
TGTGCCACCAGTGATACCGGGACAGGGTCCTACAATGAGCAGTTCTTC
>TRBJ1-2|many|TRBV12-3/TRBV12-4|TRBD1
CASSGQGGSHYGYTF
TGTGCCAGCTCGGGACAGGGGGGAAGTCACTATGGCTACACCTTC
>TRBJ2-1|.|TRBV12-3/TRBV12-4|.
CASNSEGDFYNEQFF
TGTGCCAGCAACTCCGAGGGGGATTTCTACAATGAGCAGTTCTTC
>TRBJ1-1|many|TRBV6-5|.
CASSYAQGNTEAFF
TGTGCCAGCAGTTACGCTCAGGGGAACACTGAAGCTTTCTTT
>TRBJ2-3|many|TRBV28|TRBD2
CASSSNSGSPDTQYF
TGTGCCAGCAGTTCTAATAGCGGGAGTCCAGATACGCAGTATTTT
>TRBJ2-1|few|TRBV20-1|TRBD2
CSASWSSGSSYNEQFF
TGCAGTGCTAGTTGGAGTAGCGGGAGCTCCTACAATGAGCAGTTCTTC
>TRBJ2-2|few|TRBV28|.
CASSSLQGPGELFF
TGTGCCAGCAGTTCTCTCCAGGGGCCCGGGGAGCTGTTTTTT
>TRBJ2-4|.|TRBV2|.
CASSDGALAKNIQYF
TGTGCCAGCAGTGACGGGGCCCTAGCCAAAAACATTCAGTACTTC
>TRBJ2-7|many|TRBV9|TRBD1
CASSPRQGFYEQYF
TGTGCCAGCAGCCCAAGACAGGGATTCTACGAGCAGTACTTC
>TRBJ1-1|few|TRBV12-3/TRBV12-4|TRBD1
CASSPLTGEVIRDTEAFF
TGTGCCAGCAGTCCCCTGACAGGGGAGGTGATAAGGGACACTGAAGCTTTCTTT
>TRBJ2-1|.|TRBV2|TRBD1
CASRDRRTGGPYNEQFF
TGTGCCAGCAGGGATAGGCGCACAGGGGGGCCCTACAATGAGCAGTTCTTC
>TRBJ2-7|few|TRBV11-1|.
CASNPGKGEQYF
TGTGCCAGCAACCCGGGGAAAGGCGAGCAGTACTTC
>TRBJ1-1|.|TRBV5-6|TRBD1
CASLGTGLNTEAFF
TGTGCCAGCCTCGGGACAGGATTGAACACTGAAGCTTTCTTT
>TRBJ2-1|many|TRBV20-1|TRBD1
CSANGQGTYNEQFF
TGCAGTGCCAACGGACAGGGGACCTACAATGAGCAGTTCTTC
>TRBJ2-3|few|TRBV14|TRBD2
CASSQTGGTLSTDTQYF
TGTGCCAGCAGCCAAACGGGAGGAACCTTAAGCACAGATACGCAGTATTTT
>TRBJ2-5|.|TRBV4-1|TRBD2
CASSPSGGTETSGGLQETQYF
TGCGCCAGCAGCCCGTCAGGAGGGACGGAGACTAGCGGGGGGCTCCAAGAGACCCAGTACTTC
>TRBJ2-2|few|TRBV6-1|.
CASSPVYTGELFF
TGTGCCAGCAGTCCGGTATACACCGGGGAGCTGTTTTTT
>TRBJ1-2|many|TRBV5-1|TRBD1
CASSLDRGNYGYTF
TGCGCCAGCAGCTTGGACAGGGGTAACTATGGCTACACCTTC
>TRBJ2-2|few|TRBV4-1|TRBD1
CASSPKGGTGSTGELFF
TGCGCCAGCAGCCCCAAAGGAGGGACAGGGAGCACCGGGGAGCTGTTTTTT
>TRBJ2-5|.|TRBV4-1|TRBD1
CASSQEGGPARGLRETQYF
TGCGCCAGCAGCCAAGAGGGGGGTCCCGCCAGGGGGCTCAGGGAGACCCAGTACTTC
>TRBJ1-1|.|TRBV10-1|.
CASSESDRGAFF
TGCGCCAGCAGTGAGTCGGACAGAGGCGCTTTCTTT
>TRBJ2-7|.|TRBV9|.
CASSVRPERTTYEQYF
TGTGCCAGCAGCGTGAGACCGGAGCGGACAACCTACGAGCAGTACTTC
>TRBJ2-1|many|TRBV27|.
CASSPEGYNEQFF
TGTGCCAGCAGTCCAGAGGGTTACAATGAGCAGTTCTTC
>TRBJ2-2|many|TRBV5-1|TRBD2
CASSEPGLALNQYTGELFF
TGCGCCAGCAGCGAACCGGGACTAGCGTTGAATCAGTACACCGGGGAGCTGTTTTTT
>TRBJ1-2|few|TRBV9|TRBD1
CASSVEGDRVHGYTF
TGTGCCAGCAGCGTAGAGGGGGACAGGGTCCATGGCTACACCTTC
>TRBJ1-1|many|TRBV6-1|TRBD1
CASSSGTGERNTEAFF
TGTGCCAGCAGCTCCGGGACAGGAGAAAGGAACACTGAAGCTTTCTTT
>TRBJ2-3|.|TRBV11-2|.
CASSLVATDTQYF
TGTGCCAGCAGCTTAGTGGCCACAGATACGCAGTATTTT
>TRBJ2-2|many|TRBV28|.
CASSFGGVGELFF
TGTGCCAGCAGTTTTGGGGGTGTCGGGGAGCTGTTTTTT
>TRBJ2-7|.|TRBV2|TRBD2
CASLMTSGTGEQYF
TGTGCCAGCTTAATGACTAGCGGGACGGGGGAGCAGTACTTC
>TRBJ1-6|many|TRBV2|.
CASSETGPAYSPLHF
TGTGCCAGCAGTGAAACCGGTCCGGCCTATTCACCCCTCCACTTT
>TRBJ2-1|few|TRBV4-1|.
CASSQLSDNEQFF
TGCGCCAGCAGCCAACTAAGCGACAATGAGCAGTTCTTC
>TRBJ2-1|few|TRBV6-1|TRBD2
CASRSLAGEDYEQFF
TGTGCCAGCAGGTCTCTAGCGGGAGAGGACTATGAGCAGTTCTTC
>TRBJ2-7|many|TRBV29-1|TRBD1
CSVETWDRGLYEQYF
TGCAGCGTTGAAACCTGGGATAGGGGGCTCTACGAGCAGTACTTC
>TRBJ2-5|.|TRBV11-2|TRBD2
CASSLRLAGGQETQYF
TGTGCCAGCAGCTTAAGACTAGCGGGAGGGCAAGAGACCCAGTACTTC
>TRBJ2-3|many|TRBV27|.
CASKRWGTAVDTQYF
TGTGCCAGTAAACGGTGGGGTACAGCGGTAGATACGCAGTATTTT